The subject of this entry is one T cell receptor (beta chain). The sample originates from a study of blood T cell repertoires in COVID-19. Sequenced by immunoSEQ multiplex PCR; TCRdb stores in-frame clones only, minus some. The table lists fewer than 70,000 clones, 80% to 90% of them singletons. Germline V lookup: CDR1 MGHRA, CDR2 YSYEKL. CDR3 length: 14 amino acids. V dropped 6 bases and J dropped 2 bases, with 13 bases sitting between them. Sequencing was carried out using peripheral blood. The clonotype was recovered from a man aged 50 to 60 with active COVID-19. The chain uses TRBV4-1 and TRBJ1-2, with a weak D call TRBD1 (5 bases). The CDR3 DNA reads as TGCGCCAGCAGTCGAGGAGGGGTAAACTATGGCTACACCTTC. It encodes CASSRGGVNYGYTF.